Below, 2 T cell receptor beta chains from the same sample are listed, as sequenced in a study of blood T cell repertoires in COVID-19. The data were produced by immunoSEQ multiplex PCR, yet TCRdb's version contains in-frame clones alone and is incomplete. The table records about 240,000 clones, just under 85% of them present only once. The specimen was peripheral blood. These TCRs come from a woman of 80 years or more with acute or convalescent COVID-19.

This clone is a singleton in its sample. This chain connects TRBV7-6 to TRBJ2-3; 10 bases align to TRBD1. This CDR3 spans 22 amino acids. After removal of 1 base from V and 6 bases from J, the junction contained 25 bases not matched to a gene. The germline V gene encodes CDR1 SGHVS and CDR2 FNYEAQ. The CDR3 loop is CASSLDPGDRGRYSTAKDTQYF. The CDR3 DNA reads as TGTGCCAGCAGCTTAGACCCCGGGGACAGGGGACGATACTCCACAGCTAAGGATACGCAGTATTTT.

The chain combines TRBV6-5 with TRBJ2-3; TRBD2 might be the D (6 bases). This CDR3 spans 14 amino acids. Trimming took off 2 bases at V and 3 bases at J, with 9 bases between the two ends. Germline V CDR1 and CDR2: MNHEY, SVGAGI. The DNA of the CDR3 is TGTGCCAGCAGTTACAGGAGGGAGACAGATACGCAGTATTTT. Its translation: CASSYRRETDTQYF.